This entry concerns a single T cell receptor beta chain. What it recognizes is unknown. The sample belongs to a study of T cells in Graves' hyperthyroidism and ophthalmopathy. About the research overall: Staff took peripheral blood when the initial diagnosis was made, before any treatment began.

Participants, patients aged 18 to 65, had newly diagnosed hyperthyroidism with a duration under 2 months. TCR beta CDR3 region amplification was performed from RNA transcripts. Initially, a first-round RT-PCR of the TCR CDR3 employed the HTBI primer set. TCRdb processed the multiplex PCR reads anew with MiXCR; each CDR3 protein has one entry. The sample lists around 400,000 distinct CDR3 sequences, more than 15% seen once, with 25% to 35% in the top ten. General study results and limits: Researchers report that a 13 V-J model separated ophthalmopathy from stable hyperthyroidism. Most expanded thyroid clonotypes above 0.001 recurred in blood.

Sequencing input: blood. The receptor's source is a woman aged 18-29 years with Graves' hyperthyroidism that later progressed to Graves' ophthalmopathy.

CDR3 sequence (DNA): TGTGCCAGCAGCTTAGCGGGACAGGGGGCATTCGGGGAGCTGTTTTTT. It translates to CASSLAGQGAFGELFF. The V and J genes are TRBV7-2 and TRBJ2-2; 12 nucleotides align to TRBD1. The CDR3 runs 16 residues. The V segment lost 0 bases and the J segment 7 bases; nucleotides outside the gene matches: 3. In germline, CDR1 is SGHTA, CDR2 FQGNSA.